This TCR beta chain derives from a study of T cell responses to AZD1222 COVID-19 vaccine. Study-wide results and caveats: The study identified only a handful of AZD1222 recipients as seropositive at baseline. Scientists sampled the repertoires only once the peak T cell response had passed. Increases in Spike-specific TCR breadth and depth were seen after two AZD1222 doses.

Researchers grouped second doses given at about 4 or about 12 weeks into one pool. Looked up from germline, CDR1 is SGHDT and CDR2 is YYEEEE. The CDR3 extends over 13 amino acids. The ends lost 3 bases at V and 4 bases at J; junction bases unmatched: 4. Method: immunoSEQ multiplex PCR; TCRdb's copy keeps in-frame clones and lacks some. The table shows tens of thousands of clones, with roughly 89% occurring only once. In the case of this clone: The antigen is not known.

The sequence was obtained from an adult who received the AZD1222 COVID-19 vaccine. This sequence joins TRBV5-6 and TRBJ2-7, with TRBD2 identical over 7 bases. The sample was peripheral blood, taken 28 days after the second AZD1222 dose. The CDR3 is CASSSAGWYEQYF. CDR3 coding DNA: TGTGCCAGCAGCTCAGCGGGATGGTACGAGCAGTACTTC.